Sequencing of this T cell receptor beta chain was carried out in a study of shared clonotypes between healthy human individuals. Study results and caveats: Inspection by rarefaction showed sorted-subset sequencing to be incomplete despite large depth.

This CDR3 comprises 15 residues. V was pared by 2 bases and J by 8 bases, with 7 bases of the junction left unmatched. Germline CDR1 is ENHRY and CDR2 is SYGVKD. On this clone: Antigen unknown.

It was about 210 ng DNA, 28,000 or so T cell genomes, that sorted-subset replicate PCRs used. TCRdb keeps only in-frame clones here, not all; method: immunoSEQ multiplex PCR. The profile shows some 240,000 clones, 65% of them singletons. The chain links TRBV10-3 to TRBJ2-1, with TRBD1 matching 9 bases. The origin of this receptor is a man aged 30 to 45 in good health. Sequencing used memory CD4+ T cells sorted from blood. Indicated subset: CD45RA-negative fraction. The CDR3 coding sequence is TGTGCCATCAGTGAGCCCGGGACAGGGCTCTATGAGCAGTTCTTC. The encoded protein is CAISEPGTGLYEQFF.